The 31 T cell receptor beta chains in this list originate from one sample, sequenced in a study of CD8+CD57+ T cells in acquired aplastic anemia. All patients picked for sequencing had shown, by flow cytometry, an expansion of CD8+CD57+ cells. Genomic DNA constituted the template upon which TCR beta VDJ and CDR3 profiling was performed. TCRdb processed the reads anew with MiXCR; each CDR3 protein has one entry. The sample lists 250,000 or so distinct CDR3 sequences; around 46% were seen once. Sequenced input: sorted CD4+, CD8+, or CD8+CD57+ T cells (not recorded which) from PBMCs. The receptors derive from a human donor with aplastic anemia.

This clonotype was counted many times. This rearrangement joins TRBV20-1 to TRBJ2-1; perhaps TRBD2 as D (6 bases). The V gene lost 7 bases and the J gene lost 6 bases, with 19 bases spanning the gap. This CDR3 comprises 14 residues. Germline V lookup: CDR1 DFQATT, CDR2 SNEGSKA (reference sequence). CDR3 sequence reads: CSGRGGAHGNEQFF. CDR3 DNA: TGCAGTGGAAGGGGCGGGGCGCACGGCAATGAGCAGTTCTTC.

The chain joins TRBV7-3 to TRBJ1-1; no clear D gene. Germline V gene lookup returns CDR1 SGHTA and CDR2 FQGTGA. The V gene lost 5 bases and the J gene lost 0 bases, with 22 bases spanning the gap. The CDR3 extends over 18 amino acids. CDR3 DNA sequence: TGTGCCAGCAGCCAAGAGTTTCAAGCGGGGTTCCTGAACACTGAAGCTTTCTTT. This translates into CASSQEFQAGFLNTEAFF.

The chain employs TRBV2 and TRBJ2-7, with D unclear. The DNA end favors TRBJ2-1, so the J call may be wrong. Looked up from germline, CDR1 is SNHLY and CDR2 is FYNNEI. The CDR3 loop spans 12 amino acids. CDR3 in amino acids: CASRVPSYEQFF. The CDR3 nucleotides are TGTGCCAGCAGAGTCCCGAGCTACGAGCAGTTCTTC.

This clonotype came up a few times. This sequence joins TRBV10-3 and TRBJ1-2, with D possibly matching TRBD1 (5 bases). CDR1 and CDR2 (germline): ENHRY, SYGVKD. V gave up 7 bases and J gave up 2 bases, with 26 bases separating them. This CDR3 has 18 amino acids. This chain's CDR3 is CAIKRQGEGWGANYGYTF. CDR3 nucleotide sequence: TGTGCCATCAAGCGCCAGGGCGAAGGTTGGGGCGCCAACTATGGCTACACCTTC.

A remark on this clonotype: This may be a read error, as it is one base from a much larger clone. The chain joins TRBV20-1 to TRBJ2-7; 7 bases map to TRBD2. CDR1 DFQATT and CDR2 SNEGSKA come from the germline V gene (reference sequence). The V and J ends lost 6 bases and 0 bases, in that order; junction bases with no gene match: 5. The length of the CDR3 is 13 residues. The CDR3 coding sequence is TGCAGTGCCCCGGGCGGGGGCTCCTACGAGCAGTACTTC. This translates into CSAPGGGSYEQYF.

The chain recombines TRBV20-1 with TRBJ2-3, with 8 bases aligning to TRBD2. The V gene's germline CDR1 is DFQATT and CDR2 SNEGSKA (reference sequence). This CDR3 has 11 residues. The V and J ends lost 5 bases and 14 bases, in that order; junction bases with no gene match: 9. The CDR3 is CSAEGAGAGYF. In DNA, the CDR3 is TGCAGTGCTGAGGGAGCGGGGGCGGGGTATTTT.

The rearrangement joins TRBV19 to TRBJ2-7; D may be TRBD1 or TRBD2 (5 bases each). Germline lookup yields CDR1 LNHDA and CDR2 SQIVND (reference sequence). CDR3 size: 13 residues. Here the CDR3 DNA reads TGTGCCAGTAGTAGGGGACCCGCCTACGAGCAGTATGTC. Translating gives CASSRGPAYEQYV.

Turning to this clonotype: A read error is likely, as this CDR3 ends without the conserved phenylalanine or tryptophan. The chain couples TRBV6-4 to TRBJ2-6; 9 positions agree with TRBD1. The CDR3 consists of 17 residues. Per the germline V gene, CDR1 is MRHNA and CDR2 is SNTAGT. V lost 4 bases and J lost 2; bases outside the gene matches: 6. CDR3 in amino acids: CASSAETGGTGANVLTH. CDR3 sequence (DNA): TGTGCCAGCAGTGCTGAGACAGGGGGGACTGGGGCCAACGTCCTGACTCAC.

This clonotype was observed at least ten times. The chain is built from TRBV15 and TRBJ2-3; 9 nucleotides agree with TRBD2. The ends lost 3 bases at V and 2 bases at J; junction bases unmatched: 12. Germline V gene sequence: CDR1 LNHNV, CDR2 YYDKDF (reference sequence). The CDR3 runs 18 residues. The CDR3, as DNA: TGTGCCACCAGCAGGGAATCGGCGGCGGGGGGGCTCACAGATACGCAGTATTTT. Its protein is CATSRESAAGGLTDTQYF.

This clonotype was detected ten times or more. The chain employs TRBV7-3 and TRBJ1-1, with 7 positions matching TRBD1. V lost 0 bases, J lost 7 bases, and 5 bases stayed unmatched. CDR1 SGHTA and CDR2 FQGTGA come from the germline V gene. The CDR3 has 14 amino acids. The CDR3 is CASSLTGDRIEAFF. The CDR3 coding sequence is TGTGCCAGCAGCTTAACTGGGGACAGAATTGAAGCTTTCTTT.

This clonotype has at least ten counts. The V call is TRBV11-2, the J call TRBJ2-7; tentative D call: TRBD2 (6 bases). CDR1 and CDR2 from the germline V gene are SGHAT and FQNNGV. The CDR3 runs 14 residues. V dropped 7 bases and J dropped 7 bases, with 20 bases sitting between them. The CDR3 loop reads CASTFTGGRGEQYF. In DNA form, the CDR3 reads TGTGCCAGCACCTTTACAGGCGGCCGGGGGGAGCAGTACTTC. Supplemented by reference TRBV11-2 and TRBJ2-7, the full variable domain reads EAGVAQSPRYKIIEKRQSVAFWCNPISGHATLYWYQQILGQGPKLLIQFQNNGVVDDSQLPKDRFSAERLKGVDSTLKIQPAKLEDSAVYLCASTFTGGRGEQYFGPGTRLTVT.

V is TRBV6-5 and J is TRBJ2-1; D uncertain. Germline V gene sequence: CDR1 MNHEY, CDR2 SVGAGI. The V and J ends lost 0 bases and 9 bases respectively, with 15 bases between them. The CDR3 totals 15 residues. The CDR3 region has the DNA TGTGCCAGCAGTTACTCAAGCCCTCCCGTCAGTGAGCAGTTCTTC. Protein sequence: CASSYSSPPVSEQFF.

In this sample, this clonotype turned up a few times. V and J are TRBV19 and TRBJ1-1; unclear D gene. CDR1 LNHDA and CDR2 SQIVND come from the germline V gene (reference sequence). The CDR3 is made up of 13 amino acids. V lost 7 bases and J lost 5, with 14 bases in between. The CDR3 here is CASTEVGRTEAFF. DNA for the CDR3: TGTGCCAGTACTGAAGTAGGGAGGACTGAAGCTTTCTTT.

This clonotype came up many times. CDR3 sequence (DNA): TGTGCCAGCAGCTTTCAGGGACCTAATGAAAAACTGTTTTTT. This encodes CASSFQGPNEKLFF. V usage is TRBV7-9 and J usage is TRBJ1-4, with D maybe TRBD1 (5 bases). This CDR3 is built from 14 residues. Looked up from germline, CDR1 is SEHNR and CDR2 is FQNEAQ (reference sequence). V gave up 3 bases and J gave up 3 bases, with 8 bases separating them.

This clonotype was detected many times. This chain links TRBV12-3 or TRBV12-4 with TRBJ2-1; maybe TRBD2 (5 bases). The V end lost 5 bases, the J end lost 6 bases, and 14 bases lay between the germline ends. CDR3 size: 14 residues. CDR3 nucleotide sequence: TGTGCCAGCAGTGATGGCCTAGCCTTCAATGAGCAGTTCTTC. Translating gives CASSDGLAFNEQFF.

The chain combines TRBV2 with TRBJ1-3; D unclear. Deletions cut 11 bases from V and 3 bases from J, with 17 bases between. CDR3 size: 14 residues. Germline assignment: CDR1 SNHLY and CDR2 FYNNEI. The CDR3 region has the DNA TGTGCCGGTAGTGAAAGTGGGAATGGAAACACCATATATTTT. Residues: CAGSESGNGNTIYF.

This chain links TRBV10-1 with TRBJ2-2, with D possibly being TRBD2 (5 bases). CDR3 length: 11 amino acids. Germline V gene sequence: CDR1 WNHNN, CDR2 SYGVQD (reference sequence). Trimming stripped 8 bases from V and 5 bases from J, with 6 bases between. CDR3 sequence reads: CASGETGELFF. DNA of the CDR3: TGCGCCAGCGGGGAGACCGGGGAGCTGTTTTTT.

The chain carries TRBV15 and TRBJ1-2; 8 nucleotides match TRBD1. V was clipped by 0 bases and J by 5 bases; unmatched bases: 11. Per germline, CDR1 LNHNV and CDR2 YYDKDF (reference sequence). The CDR3 sequence is 17 residues long. For the CDR3, the DNA is TGTGCCACCAGCAGAGACGCAGGGACAGGTCCACTGTATGGCTACACCTTC. Amino acid sequence: CATSRDAGTGPLYGYTF.

This chain connects TRBV10-3 to TRBJ1-1, with 7 bases lining up with TRBD1. Losses at the gene ends were 4 bases for V and 1 base for J; bases not matched to a gene: 6. This CDR3 comprises 15 residues. Looked up from germline, CDR1 is ENHRY and CDR2 is SYGVKD. CDR3 residues: CAISGEGAGNTEAFF. The CDR3 DNA follows: TGTGCCATCAGTGGGGAGGGGGCGGGGAACACTGAAGCTTTCTTT.

The gene calls are TRBV10-3 and TRBJ1-2; maybe TRBD1 (5 bases). Germline values: CDR1 ENHRY, CDR2 SYGVKD. The CDR3 has 16 residues. V lost 6 bases and J 5 bases, leaving 22 bases between the germline ends. As DNA, the CDR3 is TGTGCCATCAGAGAAATTAACGGGGGAGAGGGTTATGGCTACACCTTC. Its protein product is CAIREINGGEGYGYTF.

For this clonotype: Lacking the conserved final phenylalanine or tryptophan, this CDR3 likely reflects a read error. The DNA is left out, because the CDR3 cannot be placed on it with certainty; the CDR3 is given as TCRdb lists it. The rearrangement uses TRBV7-9 and TRBJ1-1; the table assigns TRBD1, which was not confirmed against the DNA. Germline CDR1 SEHNR, CDR2 FQNEAQ (reference sequence). The CDR3 has 11 amino acids, counting both end residues. The CDR3 region is CASSGEQGAFS.

In its sample, this clonotype was seen once. CDR3 nucleotide sequence: TGCAGCGTGAATCTTAAACAGGGCTATGAGCAGTTCTTC. Translated: CSVNLKQGYEQFF. The chain combines TRBV29-1 with TRBJ2-1, with a tentative D call TRBD1 (6 bases). This CDR3 spans 13 amino acids. V gave up 6 bases and J gave up 8 bases, with 17 bases separating them. Germline V gene data show CDR1 as SQVTM and CDR2 as ANQGSEA.

The sample holds many counts of this clonotype. This chain links TRBV7-9 with TRBJ2-5, with D perhaps matching TRBD1 (6 bases). The CDR3 consists of 15 residues. V lost 1 base, J lost 1 base, and 10 bases lay in between. The germline CDR1 and CDR2 sequences are SEHNR and FQNEAQ (reference sequence). The CDR3 spells CASSLVRTVQETQYF. The CDR3 DNA sequence: TGTGCCAGCAGCTTAGTACGGACAGTCCAAGAGACCCAGTACTTC.

This clonotype was counted ten times or more. CDR3 residues: CASSVEGGGSYNEQFF. The CDR3, as DNA: TGTGCCAGCAGCGTAGAAGGGGGGGGCTCCTACAATGAGCAGTTCTTC. The V and J genes are TRBV9 and TRBJ2-1; D possibly corresponds to TRBD2 (7 bases). CDR3 size: 16 residues. V was trimmed by 0 bases and J by 0 bases, leaving 10 bases between them. CDR1 is SGDLS, CDR2 YYNGEE, per germline.

This clonotype was counted many times. The rearrangement links TRBV9 to TRBJ1-1; TRBD1 might be the D (5 bases). Trimming left V 0 bases short and J 4 bases short, with 10 bases between. Germline V gene data show CDR1 as SGDLS and CDR2 as YYNGEE. The CDR3 runs 14 residues. The CDR3 protein is CASSVEGDSTEAFF. The CDR3 bases are TGTGCCAGCAGCGTAGAAGGGGATTCCACTGAAGCTTTCTTT.

Many counts were recorded for this clonotype. The chain is built from TRBV7-6 and TRBJ1-2; 7 bases align to TRBD1. After removal of 2 bases from V and 5 bases from J, the junction contained 26 bases not matched to a gene. CDR1 and CDR2 from the germline V gene are SGHVS and FNYEAQ. This CDR3 has 21 amino acids. This CDR3 reads CASSLYPHPPGQRRRGYGYTF. Here the CDR3 DNA reads TGTGCCAGCAGCTTATATCCCCATCCCCCGGGACAGAGGAGGAGAGGATATGGCTACACCTTC.

This clonotype has a count of ten or more. The chain is built from TRBV3-1 and TRBJ1-1, with D unclear. The CDR3 runs 14 residues. V lost 2 bases and J lost 3, with 10 bases in between. Germline V gene lookup returns CDR1 LGHDT and CDR2 YNNKEL (reference sequence). The DNA of the CDR3 is TGTGCCAGCAGCCAAACTCGGTGGGACACTGAAGCTTTCTTT. Amino acid sequence: CASSQTRWDTEAFF.

This clonotype was seen ten or more times. This chain connects TRBV4-3 to TRBJ2-7; D might be TRBD1 (5 bases). V lost 0 bases and J lost 3, with 12 bases in between. The length of the CDR3 is 15 residues. The germline gives CDR1 LGHNA, CDR2 YSLEER. The CDR3 DNA follows: TGCGCCAGCAGCCAAGATAACGCAGGGAACTACGAGCAGTACTTC. This gives the protein CASSQDNAGNYEQYF.

The sample holds many counts of this clonotype. The rearrangement joins TRBV10-3 to TRBJ2-7, with D perhaps TRBD2 (6 bases). Germline CDR1 is ENHRY and CDR2 is SYGVKD. V lost 2 bases to trimming and J lost 6 bases, with 11 bases between them. CDR3 size: 13 residues. In DNA, the CDR3 is TGTGCCATCAGTGAGCACGGTAGCGGCGAGCAGTACTTC. It yields the protein CAISEHGSGEQYF.

This clonotype occurred many times. The chain couples TRBV20-1 to TRBJ2-7, with TRBD1 identical over 9 bases. The germline V gene encodes CDR1 DFQATT and CDR2 SNEGSKA (reference sequence). Losses at the gene ends were 3 bases for V and 6 bases for J; bases not matched to a gene: 3. The CDR3 spans 12 residues. The CDR3 region has the DNA TGCAGTGCTAGGGACAGGGGTCCCGAGCAGTACTTC. It codes for CSARDRGPEQYF.

In this sample, this clonotype turned up many times. The chain combines TRBV7-9 with TRBJ1-6; D call uncertain. The CDR3 loop spans 15 amino acids. Looked up from germline, CDR1 is SEHNR and CDR2 is FQNEAQ (reference sequence). The V end was cut by 5 bases, the J end by 6 bases, with 14 bases between. Here the CDR3 DNA reads TGTGCCAGCAGCGACGGAACCATGGGTAATTCACCCCTCCACTTT. Its protein product is CASSDGTMGNSPLHF.